This TCR beta chain was profiled in a study of T cells and copy number aberrations in small-cell lung cancer. Study-level findings and limits: The tissue was entirely formalin-fixed and paraffin-embedded, which is known to produce sequencing artifacts.

Germline assignment: CDR1 GTSNPN and CDR2 SVGIG (reference sequence). The CDR3 is made up of 18 amino acids. The V segment lost 4 bases and the J segment 2 bases; nucleotides outside the gene matches: 13. Clones were sequenced by immunoSEQ multiplex PCR, and TCRdb holds only the in-frame ones, with some missing. The sample has 6,000 to 7,500 clones; 80% to 90% are singletons. Donors had limited-stage small-cell lung cancer, resected between about 2008 and 2021. Normal lung tissue came from at least 2 cm beyond the tumor margin and showed no malignant cells. In the case of this clone: What it binds is unknown.

The source of this sequence is a woman aged 45-60 years with small cell lung cancer. V gene TRBV30 combines with J gene TRBJ2-5, with 13 bases identical to TRBD2. Sequenced sample: normal tissue next to the tumor. The CDR3 bases are TGTGCCTGGAATAACGCTGGGACTAGCGGGATTTTTCAAGAGACCCAGTACTTC. This sequence encodes CAWNNAGTSGIFQETQYF.